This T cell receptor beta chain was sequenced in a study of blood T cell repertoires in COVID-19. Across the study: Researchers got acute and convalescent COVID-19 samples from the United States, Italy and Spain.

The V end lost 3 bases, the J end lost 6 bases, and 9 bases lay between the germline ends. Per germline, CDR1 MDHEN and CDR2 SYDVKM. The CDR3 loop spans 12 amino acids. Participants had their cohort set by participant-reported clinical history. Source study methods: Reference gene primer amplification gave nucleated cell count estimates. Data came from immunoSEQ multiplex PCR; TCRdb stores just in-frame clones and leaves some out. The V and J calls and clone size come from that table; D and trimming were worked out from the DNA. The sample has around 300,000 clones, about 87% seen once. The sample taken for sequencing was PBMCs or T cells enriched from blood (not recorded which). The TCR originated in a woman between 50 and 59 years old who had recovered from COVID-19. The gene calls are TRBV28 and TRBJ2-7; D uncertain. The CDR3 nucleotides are TGTGCCAGCAGTTTTTTTTTAGTCGAGCAGTACTTC. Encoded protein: CASSFFLVEQYF.